This T cell receptor beta chain stems from a study of shared clonotypes between healthy human individuals. Across the whole study: Each donor had three CD4 naive, three CD4 memory, two CD8 naive and one CD8 memory plate.

This clone showed up just once. Sequencing was performed with immunoSEQ multiplex PCR; in TCRdb, only in-frame clones are kept and a portion is missing. In the table there are 2 million to 2.5 million clones, 80% to 95% of which are singletons. Partitioning of CD4+ cells yielded a CD45RA+ naive subset and a CD45RA-negative memory subset. Sequenced input: naive CD4+ T cells from PBMCs. The subset is: CD45RA+ positively selected. The origin of this receptor is a young man in good health. Some clones in this sample may be carry-over from other donors' samples.

CDR3 region: CSVTSGAGEQYF. For the CDR3, the DNA is TGCAGCGTGACTAGCGGTGCGGGTGAGCAGTACTTC. The chain couples TRBV29-1 to TRBJ2-5; 9 bases line up with TRBD2. The ends lost 6 bases at V and 11 bases at J; junction bases unmatched: 10. This CDR3 contains 12 residues. Germline loops: CDR1 SQVTM, CDR2 ANQGSEA.